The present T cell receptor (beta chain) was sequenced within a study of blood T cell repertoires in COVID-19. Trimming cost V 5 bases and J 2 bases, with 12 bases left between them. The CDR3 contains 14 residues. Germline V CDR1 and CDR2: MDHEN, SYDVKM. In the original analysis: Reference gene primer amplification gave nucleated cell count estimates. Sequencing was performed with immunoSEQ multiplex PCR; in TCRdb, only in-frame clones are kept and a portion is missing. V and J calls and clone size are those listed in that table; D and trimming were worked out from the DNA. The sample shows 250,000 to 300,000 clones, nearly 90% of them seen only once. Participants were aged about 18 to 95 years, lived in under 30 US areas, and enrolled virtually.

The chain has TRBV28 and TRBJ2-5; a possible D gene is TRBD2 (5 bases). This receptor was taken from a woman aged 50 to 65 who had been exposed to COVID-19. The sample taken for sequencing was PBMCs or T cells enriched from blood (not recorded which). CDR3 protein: CASSLQRKQETQYF. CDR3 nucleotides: TGTGCCAGCAGTCTCCAGCGGAAACAAGAGACCCAGTACTTC.